This T cell receptor (beta chain) was sequenced in a study of T cells in Graves' hyperthyroidism and ophthalmopathy. General study points: Among thyroid clonotypes expanded above 0.001, most also appeared in blood.

This clonotype was detected a few times. Its antigen is undetermined. Germline CDR1 MNHEY, CDR2 SVGAGI. This CDR3 is 14 amino acids long. The V end lost 4 bases, the J end lost 6 bases, and 12 bases lay between the germline ends. There were TCR beta CDR3 regions amplified from RNA transcripts. Using the HTBI primer set, a first-round RT-PCR was run on the TCR CDR3. TCRdb re-analysed the multiplex PCR reads in MiXCR, keeping a single row per CDR3 protein. The sample includes hundreds of thousands of distinct CDR3 sequences, 38% seen only once; the top ten take over 8%. It was considered stable Graves' hyperthyroidism when ophthalmopathy did not progress within 18 months. Exclusions: uncontrolled infection, other autoimmune disease, pregnancy, lactation.

Specimen: blood. The chain carries TRBV6-5 and TRBJ1-4; D is unresolved. This clonotype was obtained from a young man with Graves' hyperthyroidism. CDR3 residues: CASSWTASDEKLFF. DNA of the CDR3: TGTGCCAGCAGTTGGACTGCTTCGGATGAAAAACTGTTTTTT.